Presented here are 12 T cell receptor beta chains from one specimen sequenced in a study of blood T cell repertoires in COVID-19. The method was immunoSEQ multiplex PCR; TCRdb's version includes in-frame clones alone and lacks a portion of them. Here the sample spans 250,000 to 300,000 clones, about 88% being singletons. Sequencing was performed on peripheral blood. These receptor sequences come from a woman in her twenties or thirties with COVID-19, enrolled during active disease.

The J gene is TRBJ1-4, the V gene TRBV27; no firm D call. V shed 4 bases and J shed 5 bases, with 11 bases lying between them. The CDR3 spans 14 residues. Looked up from germline, CDR1 is MNHEY and CDR2 is SMNVEV (reference sequence). CDR3 sequence: CASSYLGGNEKLFF. The DNA for the CDR3 is TGTGCCAGCAGTTATCTAGGCGGGAATGAAAAACTGTTTTTT.

The chain combines TRBV7-9 with TRBJ1-2; 8 nucleotides align to TRBD1. Germline CDR1 reads SEHNR; CDR2 reads FQNEAQ (reference sequence). After removal of 4 bases from V and 3 bases from J, the junction contained 7 bases not matched to a gene. CDR3 length equals 15 residues. The chain's CDR3 is CASSSPGQAHYGYTF. CDR3 bases: TGTGCCAGCAGCTCACCGGGACAGGCCCACTATGGCTACACCTTC.

The chain joins TRBV30 to TRBJ1-5; 10 bases agree with TRBD1. The germline CDR1 and CDR2 sequences are GTSNPN and SVGIG (reference sequence). CDR3 length: 19 residues. V lost 5 bases to trimming and J lost 0 bases; unmatched junction nucleotides: 16. CDR3 residues: CAWPYPGQGTSYSNQPQHF. The DNA for the CDR3 is TGTGCCTGGCCCTACCCGGGACAGGGGACGTCTTATAGCAATCAGCCCCAGCATTTT.

This clone was counted only a few times. This sequence joins TRBV11-3 and TRBJ2-1, with D possibly being TRBD2 (5 bases). V lost 4 bases to trimming and J lost 7 bases, with 8 bases between them. CDR1 is SGHNT and CDR2 is YENEEA in the germline V gene. This CDR3 is 12 amino acids long. CDR3: CASSSGLNEQFF. DNA for the CDR3: TGTGCCAGCAGCTCCGGACTTAATGAGCAGTTCTTC.

The chain uses TRBV7-9 and TRBJ1-2; 9 bases align to TRBD1. V was pared by 5 bases and J by 4 bases, with 8 bases of the junction left unmatched. In germline, CDR1 is SEHNR, CDR2 FQNEAQ (reference sequence). The CDR3 extends over 15 amino acids. CDR3 bases: TGTGCCAGCAGCCCGCGGGACAGGGTCGTCTATGGCTACACCTTC. Protein sequence: CASSPRDRVVYGYTF.

This chain connects TRBV7-9 to TRBJ2-3; TRBD1 might be the D (5 bases). Germline-derived CDR1 and CDR2 are SEHNR and FQNEAQ (reference sequence). Trimming took off 5 bases at V and 4 bases at J, with 10 bases between the two ends. The CDR3 has 13 amino acids. The CDR3 reads CASSQQVSDTQYF. Written as DNA, the CDR3 is TGTGCCAGCAGCCAACAGGTTTCAGATACGCAGTATTTT.

The chain carries TRBV6-5 and TRBJ2-5; TRBD2 matches at 9 bases. V dropped 8 bases and J dropped 0; count of bases not matched to a gene: 7. This CDR3 has 15 residues. CDR1 is MNHEY and CDR2 is SVGAGI in the germline V gene. This CDR3 reads CASASSGTYQETQYF. CDR3 sequence (DNA): TGTGCCAGCGCATCTAGCGGGACCTACCAAGAGACCCAGTACTTC.

This clone was seen a single time. The chain links TRBV6-5 to TRBJ1-5, with 7 nucleotides matching TRBD1. V trimming: 6 bases; J trimming: 4 bases; junction bases outside the gene matches: 3. The germline gives CDR1 MNHEY, CDR2 SVGAGI. The CDR3 is 13 amino acids. The DNA of the CDR3 is TGTGCCAGCAGCGGGACAGTGAATCAGCCCCAGCATTTT. It yields the protein CASSGTVNQPQHF.

The gene calls are TRBV4-2 and TRBJ1-3; D gene ambiguous. CDR1 LGHNA and CDR2 YNFKEQ come from the germline V gene. This CDR3 is built from 16 residues. V was pared by 4 bases and J by 0 bases, with 13 bases between. The CDR3 region has the DNA TGTGCCAGCAGCCCCCTGACCGGGAACTCTGGAAACACCATATATTTT. Protein product: CASSPLTGNSGNTIYF.

Only one count was recorded for this clone. The chain joins TRBV7-2 to TRBJ2-5; 9 nucleotides match TRBD1. The CDR3 is 15 amino acids. J was trimmed by 4 bases and V by 5 bases; bases with no gene match: 8. The V gene's germline CDR1 is SGHTA and CDR2 FQGNSA. CDR3 sequence (DNA): TGTGCCAGCAGCGCAGGACAGGGGATAGGAGAGACCCAGTACTTC. This translates into CASSAGQGIGETQYF.

The V and J genes are TRBV6-5 and TRBJ2-1; the match to TRBD1 covers 9 bases. The CDR3 consists of 14 residues. Trimming at V came to 6 bases and at J to 6 bases, leaving 6 bases not matched to a gene. Germline CDR1 reads MNHEY; CDR2 reads SVGAGI. CDR3: CASSRDRDANEQFF. The CDR3 nucleotides are TGTGCCAGCAGCCGGGACAGGGACGCCAATGAGCAGTTCTTC.

The chain links TRBV7-6 to TRBJ1-1; D ambiguous. The CDR3 loop spans 12 amino acids. The germline gives CDR1 SGHVS, CDR2 FNYEAQ. Trimming stripped 7 bases from V and 3 bases from J, with 9 bases between. CDR3 DNA sequence: TGTGCCAGCATCGGAGAGGACACTGAAGCTTTCTTT. Translation: CASIGEDTEAFF.